A selection of T cell receptor beta chains follows, all from one sample in a study of cytomegalovirus exposure and HLA in healthy donors. TCRdb's copy holds only in-frame clones and misses some; the assay was immunoSEQ multiplex PCR. The data show about 130,000 clones, less than 85% seen once. The sequenced sample was PBMCs. These receptors all come from a woman in her thirties or forties in good health and CMV-seropositive. Both conserved end residues are part of each CDR3. A D gene is named only where the DNA matches it firmly. Clone size, where shown, is once, few, many, or a class for clones that have expanded.

NA	TRBD2	TRBV7-2	TRBJ2-5	TGTGCCAGCAGCTTCAAGAGGACTAGCGGGCAGACCCAGTACTTC	CASSFKRTSGQTQYF
NA	NA	TRBV13	TRBJ2-2	TGTGCCAGCACCCTAGGGGGACAACTAGAGCTGTTTTTT	CASTLGGQLELFF
few	NA	TRBV7-8	TRBJ1-6	TGTGCCAGCAGCCCTACAGGGACAACGTACAATTCACCCCTCCACTTT	CASSPTGTTYNSPLHF
few	TRBD1	TRBV19	TRBJ2-7	TGTGCCAGTAGTATCTCCGCGACAGGGTCCTACGAGCAGTACTTC	CASSISATGSYEQYF
NA	NA	TRBV5-1	TRBJ1-4	TGCGCCAGCAGTACGGGTGCAACTAATGAAAAACTGTTTTTT	CASSTGATNEKLFF
NA	NA	TRBV2	TRBJ1-1	TGTGCCAGCAGTGAGTCGGGCACTGAAGCTTTCTTT	CASSESGTEAFF
NA	NA	TRBV14	TRBJ2-2	TGTGCCAGCAGCCGCCGGACGGGATCGCCCGGGGAGCTGTTTTTT	CASSRRTGSPGELFF
NA	TRBD1	TRBV6-5	TRBJ1-2	TGTGCCAGCAGATCAGGGGGCGACTATGGCTACACCTTC	CASRSGGDYGYTF
NA	TRBD1	TRBV5-6	TRBJ2-7	TGTGCCAGCAGCTATCGGACAGGGATCAACGAGCAGTACTTC	CASSYRTGINEQYF
NA	NA	TRBV7-2	TRBJ1-1	TGTGCCAGCAGCCTATCTAGTGGATCGAGCACTGAAGCTTTCTTT	CASSLSSGSSTEAFF
NA	TRBD2	TRBV6-5	TRBJ2-7	TGTGCCAGCAGTCGACCGGGACTAGCGTCCTACGAGCAGTACTTC	CASSRPGLASYEQYF
NA	TRBD1	TRBV27	TRBJ2-2	TGTGCCAGCAGTTGGAAAGGGGGGACAGGGTACCCAAGGGGGGAGCTGTTTTTT	CASSWKGGTGYPRGELFF
NA	NA	TRBV7-2	TRBJ2-7	TGTGCCAGCAGCTTAGTGTCCGGTGGCAGGGGCTACGAGCAGTACTTC	CASSLVSGGRGYEQYF
NA	NA	TRBV18	TRBJ1-1	TGTGCCAGCTCACCTGACAGGTTTGAAGCTTTCTTT	CASSPDRFEAFF
few	NA	TRBV4-1	TRBJ2-7	TGCGCCAGCAGCCAAGGGCCCGGGGGAGAGCAGTACTTC	CASSQGPGGEQYF
NA	TRBD1	TRBV5-1	TRBJ1-2	TGCGCCAGCAGCGAAGGGACAGGGGGCAACTATGGCTACACCTTC	CASSEGTGGNYGYTF
NA	NA	TRBV28	TRBJ2-1	TGTGCCAGCAGTTCGACAGGTTCGAGCTCCTACAATGAGCAGTTCTTC	CASSSTGSSSYNEQFF
NA	NA	TRBV25-1	TRBJ1-4	TGTGCCAGCAGGGGGGGTCGGACTAATGAAAAACTGTTTTTT	CASRGGRTNEKLFF
few	NA	TRBV10-3	TRBJ2-5	TGTGCCATCAGTGACGGGGAAGAGACCCAGTACTTC	CAISDGEETQYF
NA	TRBD1	TRBV6-1	TRBJ1-2	TGTGCCAGCAGCGAAACATTGACAGGGAACTATGGCTACACCTTC	CASSETLTGNYGYTF
once	TRBD2	TRBV2	TRBJ2-3	TGTGCCAGCAGACTAGCGGGGGGGCCCGATACGCAGTATTTT	CASRLAGGPDTQYF
NA	TRBD1	TRBV7-9	TRBJ1-2	TGTGCCAGCAGCTTAGGCATGGGACAGCTAAACTATGGCTACACCTTC	CASSLGMGQLNYGYTF